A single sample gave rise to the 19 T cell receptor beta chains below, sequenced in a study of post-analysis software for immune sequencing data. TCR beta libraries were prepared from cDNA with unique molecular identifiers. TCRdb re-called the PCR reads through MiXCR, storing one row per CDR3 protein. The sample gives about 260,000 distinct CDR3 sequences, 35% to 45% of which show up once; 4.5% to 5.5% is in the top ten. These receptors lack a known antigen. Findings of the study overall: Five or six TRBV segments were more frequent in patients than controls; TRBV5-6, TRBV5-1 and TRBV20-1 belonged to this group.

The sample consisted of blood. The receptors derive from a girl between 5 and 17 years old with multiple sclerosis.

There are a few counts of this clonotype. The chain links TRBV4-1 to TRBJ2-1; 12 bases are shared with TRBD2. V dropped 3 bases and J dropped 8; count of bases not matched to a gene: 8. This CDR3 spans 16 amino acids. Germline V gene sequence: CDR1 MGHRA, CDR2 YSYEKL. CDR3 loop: CASSQVLAGGRDEQFF. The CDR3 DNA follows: TGCGCCAGCAGCCAGGTACTAGCGGGGGGACGAGATGAGCAGTTCTTC.

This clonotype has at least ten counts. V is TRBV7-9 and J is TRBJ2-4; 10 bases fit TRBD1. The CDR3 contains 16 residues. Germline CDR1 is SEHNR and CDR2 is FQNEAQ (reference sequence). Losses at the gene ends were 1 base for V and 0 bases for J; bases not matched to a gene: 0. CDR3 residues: CASSLGDRGAKNIQYF. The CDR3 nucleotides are TGTGCCAGCAGCTTAGGGGACAGGGGAGCCAAAAACATTCAGTACTTC.

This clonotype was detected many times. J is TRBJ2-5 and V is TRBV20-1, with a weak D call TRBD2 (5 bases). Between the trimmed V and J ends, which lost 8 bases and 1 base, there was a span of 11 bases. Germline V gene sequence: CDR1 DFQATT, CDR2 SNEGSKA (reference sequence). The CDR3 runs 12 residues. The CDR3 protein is CSMGGRQETQYF. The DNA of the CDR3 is TGCAGTATGGGCGGGCGCCAAGAGACCCAGTACTTC.

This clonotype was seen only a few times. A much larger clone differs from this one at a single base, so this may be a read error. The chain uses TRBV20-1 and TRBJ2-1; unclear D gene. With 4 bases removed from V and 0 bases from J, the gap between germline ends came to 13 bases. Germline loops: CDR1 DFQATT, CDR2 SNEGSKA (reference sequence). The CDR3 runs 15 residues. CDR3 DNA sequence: TGCAGTGCTAACAAAGTACGGAGCTCCTACAATGAGCAGTTCTTC. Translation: CSANKVRSSYNEQFF.

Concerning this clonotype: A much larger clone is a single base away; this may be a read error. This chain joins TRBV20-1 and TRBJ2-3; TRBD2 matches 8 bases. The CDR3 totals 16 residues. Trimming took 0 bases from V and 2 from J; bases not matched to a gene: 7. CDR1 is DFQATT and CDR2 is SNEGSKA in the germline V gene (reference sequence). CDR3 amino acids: CSARDLRGGNTDTQYF. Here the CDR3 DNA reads TGCAGTGCTAGAGATCTCCGGGGGGGGAACACAGATACGCAGTATTTT.

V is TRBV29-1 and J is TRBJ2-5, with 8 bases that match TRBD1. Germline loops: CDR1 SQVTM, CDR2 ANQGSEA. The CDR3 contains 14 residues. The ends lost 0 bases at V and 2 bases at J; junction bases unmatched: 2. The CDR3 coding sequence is TGCAGCGTTGAAGATTACAGGGGGCAAGAGACCCAGTACTTC. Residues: CSVEDYRGQETQYF.

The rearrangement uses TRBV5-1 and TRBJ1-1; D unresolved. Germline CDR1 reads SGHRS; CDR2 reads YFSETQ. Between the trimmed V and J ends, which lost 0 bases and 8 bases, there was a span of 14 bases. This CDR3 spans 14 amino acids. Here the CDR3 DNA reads TGCGCCAGCAGCTTGGTCATCGGGGAGGCGGAAGCTTTCTTT. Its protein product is CASSLVIGEAEAFF. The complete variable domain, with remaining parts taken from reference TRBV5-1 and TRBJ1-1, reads KAGVTQTPRYLIKTRGQQVTLSCSPISGHRSVSWYQQTPGQGLQFLFEYFSETQRNKGNFPGRFSGRQFSNSRSEMNVSTLELGDSALYLCASSLVIGEAEAFFGQGTRLTVV.

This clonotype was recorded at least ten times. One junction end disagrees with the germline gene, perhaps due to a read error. The CDR3 reads CASSLGLAGGTDTQYF. Here the CDR3 DNA reads TGTGCCAGCAGCTTGGGACTAGCGGGGGGCACAGATACGCAGTATTTT. This chain links TRBV5-1 with TRBJ2-3, with 14 bases that match TRBD2. Per the germline V gene, CDR1 is SGHRS and CDR2 is YFSETQ. The length of the CDR3 is 16 residues.

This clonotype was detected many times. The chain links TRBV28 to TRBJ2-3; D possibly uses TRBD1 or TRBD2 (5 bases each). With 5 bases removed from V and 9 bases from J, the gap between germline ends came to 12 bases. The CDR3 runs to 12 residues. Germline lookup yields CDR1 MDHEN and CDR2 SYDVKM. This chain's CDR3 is CASSEDGDTQYF. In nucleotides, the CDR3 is TGTGCCAGCAGTGAGGACGGGGACACGCAGTATTTT.

CDR3 residues: CASSLTGFEGYTF. The CDR3 coding sequence is TGTGCCAGCAGTTTAACAGGCTTTGAGGGCTACACCTTC. The chain recombines TRBV12-3 or TRBV12-4 with TRBJ1-2, with TRBD1 as a possible D gene (5 bases). V lost 2 bases to trimming and J lost 8 bases, with 12 bases between them. This CDR3 is 13 amino acids long.

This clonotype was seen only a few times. The CDR3 reads CASSARTSGAETQYF. Written as DNA, the CDR3 is TGTGCCAGCAGCGCCCGGACTAGCGGGGCGGAGACCCAGTACTTC. V gene TRBV7-9 combines with J gene TRBJ2-5; 12 nucleotides agree with TRBD2. Germline trimming cut 5 bases from V and 5 bases from J; bases unmatched to any gene: 6. Germline V CDR1 and CDR2: SEHNR, FQNEAQ (reference sequence). The CDR3 contains 15 residues. Full variable domain (rest looked up from reference TRBV7-9 and TRBJ2-5): DTGVSQNPRHKITKRGQNVTFRCDPISEHNRLYWYRQTLGQGPEFLTYFQNEAQLEKSRLLSDRFSAERPKGSFSTLEIQRTEQGDSAMYLCASSARTSGAETQYFGPGTRLLVL.

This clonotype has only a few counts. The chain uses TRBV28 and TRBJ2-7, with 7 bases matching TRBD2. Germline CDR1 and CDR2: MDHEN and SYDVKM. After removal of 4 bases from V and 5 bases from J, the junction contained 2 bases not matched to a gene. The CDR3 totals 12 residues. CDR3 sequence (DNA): TGTGCCAGCAGTTGGGGGGGGGACGAGCAGTACTTC. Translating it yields CASSWGGDEQYF.

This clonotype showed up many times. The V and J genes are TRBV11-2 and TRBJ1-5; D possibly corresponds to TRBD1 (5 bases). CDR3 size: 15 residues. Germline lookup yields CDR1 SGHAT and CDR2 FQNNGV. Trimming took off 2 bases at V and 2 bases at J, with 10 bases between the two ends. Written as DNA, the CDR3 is TGTGCCAGCAGCTTACAGGGTAATGGCAATCAGCCCCAGCATTTT. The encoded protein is CASSLQGNGNQPQHF.

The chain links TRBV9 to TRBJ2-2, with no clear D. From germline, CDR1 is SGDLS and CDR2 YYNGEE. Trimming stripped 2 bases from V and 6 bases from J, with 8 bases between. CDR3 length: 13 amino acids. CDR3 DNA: TGTGCCAGCAGCGTTTGGGTATCCGGGGAGCTGTTTTTT. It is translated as CASSVWVSGELFF. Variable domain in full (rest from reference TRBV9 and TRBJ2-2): DSGVTQTPKHLITATGQRVTLRCSPRSGDLSVYWYQQSLDQGLQFLIQYYNGEERAKGNILERFSAQQFPDLHSELNLSSLELGDSALYFCASSVWVSGELFFGEGSRLTVL.

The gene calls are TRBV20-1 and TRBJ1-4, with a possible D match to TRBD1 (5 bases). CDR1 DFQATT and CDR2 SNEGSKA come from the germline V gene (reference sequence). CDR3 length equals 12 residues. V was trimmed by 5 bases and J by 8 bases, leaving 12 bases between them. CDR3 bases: TGCAGTGCTGGACGAGGGGAGGAAAAACTGTTTTTT. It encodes CSAGRGEEKLFF.

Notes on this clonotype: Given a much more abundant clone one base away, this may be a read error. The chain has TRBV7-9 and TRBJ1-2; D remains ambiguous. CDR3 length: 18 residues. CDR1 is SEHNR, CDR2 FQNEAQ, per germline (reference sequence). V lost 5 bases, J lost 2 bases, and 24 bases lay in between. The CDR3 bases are TGTGCCAGCAGCCCACACCTGGGCAACCATCCCCCAAACTATGGCTACACCTTC. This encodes CASSPHLGNHPPNYGYTF.

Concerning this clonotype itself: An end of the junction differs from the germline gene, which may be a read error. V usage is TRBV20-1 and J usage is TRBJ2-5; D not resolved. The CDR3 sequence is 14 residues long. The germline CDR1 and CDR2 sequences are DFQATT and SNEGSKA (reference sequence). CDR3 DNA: TGTAGTGCTACTAAGCGTTCCTCCCAAGAGACCCAGTACTTC. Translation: CSATKRSSQETQYF.

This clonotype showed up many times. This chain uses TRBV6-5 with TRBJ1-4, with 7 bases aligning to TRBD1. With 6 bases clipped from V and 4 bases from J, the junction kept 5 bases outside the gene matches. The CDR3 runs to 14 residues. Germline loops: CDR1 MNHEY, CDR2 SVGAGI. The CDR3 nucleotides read TGTGCCAGCAGGGAGGGGGCTCTTAATGAAAAACTGTTTTTT. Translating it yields CASREGALNEKLFF.

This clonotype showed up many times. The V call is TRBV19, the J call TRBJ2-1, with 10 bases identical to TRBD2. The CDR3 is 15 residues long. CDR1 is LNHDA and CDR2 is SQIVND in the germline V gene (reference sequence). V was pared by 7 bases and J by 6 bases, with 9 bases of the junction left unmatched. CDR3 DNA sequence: TGTGCCAGTACCGTAGCGACTAGCGGGCTCAATGAGCAGTTCTTC. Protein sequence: CASTVATSGLNEQFF.